Reported below is one TCR beta chain. Its specific antigen is unknown. No clone much larger than this one lies a single base away; base qualities are absent. Peripheral blood CD8+ and CD4+ T cells from healthy donors, Susac syndrome patients and multiple sclerosis patients were profiled using high-throughput TCR beta sequencing. The Susac syndrome patients fulfilled recently defined diagnostic criteria for either definite or probable disease. Bulk CD8+ and CD4+ T cells were purified by magnetic negative isolation, whereas CD8+ TEMRA cells were enriched by FACS. Blood was collected in EDTA tubes and processed within 24 hours, with PBMCs isolated through density gradient centrifugation. PBMCs intended for TCR sequencing were cryopreserved in liquid nitrogen and thawed later in a water bath at 37 degrees C. A purity of at least 90% was achieved for sorted or isolated CD4+, CD8+ and CD8+ TEMRA cells.

The data were obtained in a study of CD8 T cells in Susac syndrome (dated by TCRdb to between 2018 and 2021). About the study as a whole: Of the Susac syndrome patients who were sequenced, about 6 had clinically active disease and roughly eight were in clinical remission. At blood withdrawal, Susac syndrome patients were therapy-naive, treated with corticosteroids (with IVIg additionally given to some), or treated with IVIg alone. The study used repertoire sequencing to test whether antigen drove CD8+ T cell activation and differentiation in Susac syndrome. Results and caveats for the whole study, not just this receptor: No clonal expansion was detected in the CD4+ T cell repertoire of Susac syndrome patients. The TCR sequencing and HLA analysis was acknowledged to have included a relatively small number of individuals.

RNA was extracted using the RNeasy kit, and roughly 0.45 to 1 microgram was reverse transcribed with random hexamers. The immunoSEQ multiplex PCR assay, which covers 54 Vbeta and 13 Jbeta segments, was used to amplify TCR beta CDR3 regions. PCR amplification bias was corrected by using a synthetic template baseline for primer optimization and computational correction. From the authors' description of their analysis: Reads were assigned to V, D and J genes according to IMGT and analyzed in immunoSEQ Analyzer, with only productive sequences retained. Clonality was calculated as one minus the Shannon entropy normalized by log2 of the number of productive unique sequences. For each patient and control, public and private clones were evaluated among the 100 most prevalent clones. Clones were defined as Susac-specific when absent from the healthy and MS cohorts, from 1052 published viral clones and from other ImmuneACCESS disease sequences. Clones were called with MiXCR by TCRdb after fastp trimmed the public reads at Q25, and only in-frame beta chains were retained. Duplicate CDR3 protein sequences are folded into a single record with the most common DNA and genes. The authors' filters were not applied to this entry. Across this sample there are some 210,000 distinct CDR3 sequences, with 94% seen only once. About 0.14% of the sample rests with the top ten.

Sequences were obtained from CD4+ T cells from PBMCs. The TCR comes from a human donor with Susac syndrome.

The sequence in DNA is TGTGCCAGCAGCTTATCGGACAGTGTCGACGAGCAGTACTTC. This sequence encodes CASSLSDSVDEQYF. The chain is encoded by TRBV7-9 joined to TRBJ2-7; a weak D assignment points to TRBD1 (6 bases agree). The CDR3, from cysteine to phenylalanine, totals 14 residues. The retained sequence is limited to the CDR3, 42 bases, with the frame set at the first base. Trimming at the junction amounts to 2 bases on V and 5 bases on J, and the germline ends lie 13 bases apart. In the germline V gene (reference sequence), CDR1 corresponds to SEHNR and CDR2 to FQNEAQ.